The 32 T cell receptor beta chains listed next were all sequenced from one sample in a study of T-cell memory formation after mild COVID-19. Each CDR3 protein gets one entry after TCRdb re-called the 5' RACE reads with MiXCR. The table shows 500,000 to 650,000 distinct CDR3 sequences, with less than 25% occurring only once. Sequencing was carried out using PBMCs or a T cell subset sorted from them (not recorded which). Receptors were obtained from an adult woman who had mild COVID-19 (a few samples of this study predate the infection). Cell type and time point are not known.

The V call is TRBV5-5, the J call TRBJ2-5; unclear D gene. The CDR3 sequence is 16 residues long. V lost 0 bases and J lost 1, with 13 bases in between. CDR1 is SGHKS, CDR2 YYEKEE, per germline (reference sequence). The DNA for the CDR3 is TGTGCCAGCAGCTTGGCTCGGAACCCCCCCCAAGAGACCCAGTACTTC. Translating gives CASSLARNPPQETQYF.

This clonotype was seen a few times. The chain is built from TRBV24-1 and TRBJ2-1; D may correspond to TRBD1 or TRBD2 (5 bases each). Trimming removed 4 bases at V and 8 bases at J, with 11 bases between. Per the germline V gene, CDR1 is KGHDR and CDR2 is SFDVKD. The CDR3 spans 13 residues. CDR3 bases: TGTGCCACCAGTGACGGGGCCAGTGATGAGCAGTTCTTC. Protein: CATSDGASDEQFF.

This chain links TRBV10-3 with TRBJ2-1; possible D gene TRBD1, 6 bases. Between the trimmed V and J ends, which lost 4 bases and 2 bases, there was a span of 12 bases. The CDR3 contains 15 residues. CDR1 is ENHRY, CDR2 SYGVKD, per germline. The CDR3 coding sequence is TGTGCCATCAGTGGGCCCGGGACAACCTACAATGAGCAGTTCTTC. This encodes CAISGPGTTYNEQFF.

The CDR3 DNA reads TGTGCCAGCAGCCCTCCTCTCTCCTACAATGAGCAGTTCTTC. Translation: CASSPPLSYNEQFF. The rearrangement uses TRBV3-1 and TRBJ2-1, with no clear D. Per the germline V gene, CDR1 is LGHDT and CDR2 is YNNKEL (reference sequence). Trimming took 4 bases from V and 0 from J, leaving 7 bases between them. The CDR3 totals 14 residues.

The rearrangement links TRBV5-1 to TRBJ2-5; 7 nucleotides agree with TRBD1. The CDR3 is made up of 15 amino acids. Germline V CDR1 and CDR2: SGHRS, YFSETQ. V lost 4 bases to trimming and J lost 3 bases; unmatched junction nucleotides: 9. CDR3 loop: CASSISQGNEETQYF. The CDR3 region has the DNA TGCGCCAGCAGCATTTCACAGGGGAACGAAGAGACCCAGTACTTC.

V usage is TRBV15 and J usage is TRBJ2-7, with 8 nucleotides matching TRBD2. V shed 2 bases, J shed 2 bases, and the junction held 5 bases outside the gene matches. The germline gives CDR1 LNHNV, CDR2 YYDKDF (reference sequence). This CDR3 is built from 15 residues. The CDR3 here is CATSRRTGGPYEQYF. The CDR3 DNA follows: TGTGCCACCAGCAGACGGACGGGAGGGCCCTACGAGCAGTACTTC.

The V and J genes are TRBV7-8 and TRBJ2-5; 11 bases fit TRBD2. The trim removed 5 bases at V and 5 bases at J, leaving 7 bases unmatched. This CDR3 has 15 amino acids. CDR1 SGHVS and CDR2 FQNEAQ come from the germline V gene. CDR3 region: CASSDSGRAGETQYF. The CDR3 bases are TGTGCCAGCAGCGATAGCGGGAGGGCCGGGGAGACCCAGTACTTC.

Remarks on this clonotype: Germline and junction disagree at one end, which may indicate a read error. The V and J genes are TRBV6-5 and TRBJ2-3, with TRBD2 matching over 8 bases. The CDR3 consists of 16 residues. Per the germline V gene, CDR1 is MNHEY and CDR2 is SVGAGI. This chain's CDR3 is CASTYGSGGSTDTQYF. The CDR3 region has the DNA TGTGCCAGCACTTACGGATCGGGAGGGAGCACAGATACGCAGTATTTT.

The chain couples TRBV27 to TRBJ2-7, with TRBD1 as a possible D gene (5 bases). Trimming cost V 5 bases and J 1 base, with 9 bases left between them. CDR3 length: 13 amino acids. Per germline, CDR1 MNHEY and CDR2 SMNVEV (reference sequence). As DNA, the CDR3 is TGTGCCAGCAGTGCACAGGTTTCCTACGAGCAGTACTTC. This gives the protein CASSAQVSYEQYF.

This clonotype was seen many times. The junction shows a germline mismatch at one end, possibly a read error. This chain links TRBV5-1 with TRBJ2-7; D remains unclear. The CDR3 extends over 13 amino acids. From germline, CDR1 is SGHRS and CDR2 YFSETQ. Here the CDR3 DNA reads TGTGCCAGCAGTTTAGCCCCTGGGTACGAGCAGTACTTC. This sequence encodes CASSLAPGYEQYF.

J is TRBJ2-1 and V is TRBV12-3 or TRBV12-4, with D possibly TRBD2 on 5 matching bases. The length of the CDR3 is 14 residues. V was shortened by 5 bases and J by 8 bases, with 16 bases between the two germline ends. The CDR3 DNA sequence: TGTGCCAGCAGTCCCAAGAGGAGGATCCATGAGCAGTTCTTC. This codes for CASSPKRRIHEQFF.

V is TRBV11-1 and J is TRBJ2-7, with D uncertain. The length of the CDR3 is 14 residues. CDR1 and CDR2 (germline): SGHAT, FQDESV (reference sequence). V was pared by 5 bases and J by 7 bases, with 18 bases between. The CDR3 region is CASSLTPPPSEQYF. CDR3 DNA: TGTGCCAGCAGCCTTACGCCGCCTCCTTCTGAGCAGTACTTC.

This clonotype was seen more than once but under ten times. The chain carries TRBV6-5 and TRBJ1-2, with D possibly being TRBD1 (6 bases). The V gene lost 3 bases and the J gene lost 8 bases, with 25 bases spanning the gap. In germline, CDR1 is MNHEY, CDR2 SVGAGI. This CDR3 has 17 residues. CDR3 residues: CASSYLRGDQGYSGYTF. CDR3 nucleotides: TGTGCCAGCAGTTATCTTCGGGGAGATCAGGGGTATAGCGGCTACACCTTC.

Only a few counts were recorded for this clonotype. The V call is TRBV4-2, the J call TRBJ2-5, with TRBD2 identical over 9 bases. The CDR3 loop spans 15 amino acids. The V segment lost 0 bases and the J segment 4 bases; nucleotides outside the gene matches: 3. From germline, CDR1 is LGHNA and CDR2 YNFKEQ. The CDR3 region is CASSQELLAGETQYF. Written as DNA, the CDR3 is TGTGCCAGCAGCCAAGAGTTACTAGCGGGAGAGACCCAGTACTTC.

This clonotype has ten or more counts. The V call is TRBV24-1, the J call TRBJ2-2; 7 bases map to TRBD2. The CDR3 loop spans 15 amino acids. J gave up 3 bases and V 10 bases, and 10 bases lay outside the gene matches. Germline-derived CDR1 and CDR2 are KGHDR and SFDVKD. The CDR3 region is CATARGETYTGELFF. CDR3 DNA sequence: TGTGCCACGGCCCGGGGGGAGACTTACACCGGGGAGCTGTTTTTT.

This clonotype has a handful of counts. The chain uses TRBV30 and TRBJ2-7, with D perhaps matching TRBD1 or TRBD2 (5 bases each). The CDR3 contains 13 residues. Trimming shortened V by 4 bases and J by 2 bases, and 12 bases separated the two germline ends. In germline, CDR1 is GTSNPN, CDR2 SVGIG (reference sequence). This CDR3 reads CAWNEGSAYEQYF. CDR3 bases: TGTGCCTGGAATGAGGGGTCAGCCTACGAGCAGTACTTC.

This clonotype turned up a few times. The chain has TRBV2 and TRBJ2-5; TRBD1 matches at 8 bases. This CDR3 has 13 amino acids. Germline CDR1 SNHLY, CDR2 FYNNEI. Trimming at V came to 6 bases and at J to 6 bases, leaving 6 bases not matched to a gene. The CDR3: CASRYDRGQTQYF. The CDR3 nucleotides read TGTGCCAGCAGATACGACAGGGGACAGACCCAGTACTTC. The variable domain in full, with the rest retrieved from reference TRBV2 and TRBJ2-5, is EPEVTQTPSHQVTQMGQEVILRCVPISNHLYFYWYRQILGQKVEFLVSFYNNEISEKSEIFDDQFSVERPDGSNFTLKIRSTKLEDSAMYFCASRYDRGQTQYFGPGTRLLVL.

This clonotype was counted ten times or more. CDR3 sequence: CASSRGLGNEQFF. Written as DNA, the CDR3 is TGTGCCAGCAGTAGGGGCCTGGGGAATGAGCAGTTCTTC. This chain joins TRBV12-3 or TRBV12-4 and TRBJ2-1; D perhaps matches TRBD1 (5 bases). The V end lost 5 bases, the J end lost 7 bases, and 12 bases lay between the germline ends. The length of the CDR3 is 13 residues.

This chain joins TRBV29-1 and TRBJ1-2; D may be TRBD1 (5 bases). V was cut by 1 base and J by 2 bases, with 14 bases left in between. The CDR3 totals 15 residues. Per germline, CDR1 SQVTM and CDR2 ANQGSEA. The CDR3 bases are TGCAGCGTTGAAGGTAGATATGGACAAAACTATGGCTACACCTTC. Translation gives CSVEGRYGQNYGYTF.

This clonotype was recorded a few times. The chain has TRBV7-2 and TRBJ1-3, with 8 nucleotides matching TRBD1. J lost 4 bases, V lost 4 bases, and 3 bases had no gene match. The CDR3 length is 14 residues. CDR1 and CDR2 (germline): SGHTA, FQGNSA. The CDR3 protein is CASSYQGAGNTIYF. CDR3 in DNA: TGTGCCAGCAGCTACCAGGGGGCGGGAAACACCATATATTTT.

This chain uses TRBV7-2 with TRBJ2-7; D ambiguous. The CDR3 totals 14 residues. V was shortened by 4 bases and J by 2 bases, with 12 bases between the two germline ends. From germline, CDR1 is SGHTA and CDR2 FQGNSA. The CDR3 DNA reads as TGTGCCAGCAGCTCCCAAATAGGGCCCTACGAGCAGTACTTC. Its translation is CASSSQIGPYEQYF.

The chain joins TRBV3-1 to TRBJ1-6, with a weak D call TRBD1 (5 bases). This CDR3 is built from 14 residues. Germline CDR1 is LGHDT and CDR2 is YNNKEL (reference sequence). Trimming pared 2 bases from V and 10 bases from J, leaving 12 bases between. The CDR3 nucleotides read TGTGCCAGCAGCCAAAGGCAGGGTATGTCACCCCTCCACTTT. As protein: CASSQRQGMSPLHF.

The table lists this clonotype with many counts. This CDR3 is CASSSTGRTDTQYF. DNA of the CDR3: TGTGCCAGCAGTTCTACAGGGAGGACAGATACGCAGTATTTT. The V and J genes are TRBV12-3 or TRBV12-4 and TRBJ2-3; D assignment may be TRBD1 or TRBD2 (6 bases each). This CDR3 region has 14 residues. Trimming stripped 4 bases from V and 3 bases from J, with 11 bases between.

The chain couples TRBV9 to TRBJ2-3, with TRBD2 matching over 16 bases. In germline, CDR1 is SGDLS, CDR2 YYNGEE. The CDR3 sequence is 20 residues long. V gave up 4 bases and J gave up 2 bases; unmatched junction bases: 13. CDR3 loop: CASSLKPGLAGGMSTDTQYF. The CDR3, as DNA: TGTGCCAGCAGCCTAAAGCCGGGACTAGCGGGGGGGATGTCCACAGATACGCAGTATTTT.

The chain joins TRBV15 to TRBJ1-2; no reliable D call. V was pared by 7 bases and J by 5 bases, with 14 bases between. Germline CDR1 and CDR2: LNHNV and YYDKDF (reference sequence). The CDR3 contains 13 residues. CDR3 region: CATKERANYGYTF. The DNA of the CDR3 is TGTGCCACCAAAGAAAGGGCGAATTATGGCTACACCTTC.

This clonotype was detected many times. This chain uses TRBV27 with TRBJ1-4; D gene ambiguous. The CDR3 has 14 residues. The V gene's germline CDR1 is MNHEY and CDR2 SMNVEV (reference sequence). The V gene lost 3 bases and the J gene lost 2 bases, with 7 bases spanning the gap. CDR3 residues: CASSFSGTNEKLFF. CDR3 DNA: TGTGCCAGCAGTTTCTCCGGGACTAATGAAAAACTGTTTTTT. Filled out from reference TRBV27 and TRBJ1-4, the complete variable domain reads EAQVTQNPRYLITVTGKKLTVTCSQNMNHEYMSWYRQDPGLGLRQIYYSMNVEVTDKGDVPEGYKVSRKEKRNFPLILESPSPNQTSLYFCASSFSGTNEKLFFGSGTQLSVL.

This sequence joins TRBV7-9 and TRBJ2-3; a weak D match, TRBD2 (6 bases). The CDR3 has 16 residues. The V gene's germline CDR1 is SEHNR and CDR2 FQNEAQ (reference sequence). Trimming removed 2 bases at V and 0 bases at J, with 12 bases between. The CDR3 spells CASSLSRGTSTDTQYF. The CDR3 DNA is TGTGCCAGCAGCTTAAGTCGCGGGACTAGCACAGATACGCAGTATTTT.

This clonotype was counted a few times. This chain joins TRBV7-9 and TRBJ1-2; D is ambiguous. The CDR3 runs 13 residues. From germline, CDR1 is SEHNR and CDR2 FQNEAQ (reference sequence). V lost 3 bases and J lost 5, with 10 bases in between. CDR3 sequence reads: CASSFGIGYGYTF. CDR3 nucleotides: TGTGCCAGCAGCTTCGGGATAGGATATGGCTACACCTTC.

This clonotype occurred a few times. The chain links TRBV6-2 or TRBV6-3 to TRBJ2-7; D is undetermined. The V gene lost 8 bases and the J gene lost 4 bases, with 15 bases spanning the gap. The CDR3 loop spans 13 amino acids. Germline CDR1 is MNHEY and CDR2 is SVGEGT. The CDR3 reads CASSSIPDYEQYF. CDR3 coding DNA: TGTGCCAGCTCCAGCATACCGGATTACGAGCAGTACTTC.

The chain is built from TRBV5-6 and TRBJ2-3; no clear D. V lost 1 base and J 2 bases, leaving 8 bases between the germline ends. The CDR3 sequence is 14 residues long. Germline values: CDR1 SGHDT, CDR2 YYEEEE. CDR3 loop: CASSLRSHTDTQYF. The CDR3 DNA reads TGTGCCAGCAGCTTGCGGAGTCACACAGATACGCAGTATTTT.

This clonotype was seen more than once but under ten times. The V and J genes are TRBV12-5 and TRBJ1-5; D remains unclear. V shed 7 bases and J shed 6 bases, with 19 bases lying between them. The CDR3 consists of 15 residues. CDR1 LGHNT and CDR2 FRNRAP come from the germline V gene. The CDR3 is CASANTGGVGQPQHF. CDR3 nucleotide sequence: TGTGCTAGTGCCAATACCGGAGGCGTCGGTCAGCCCCAGCATTTT. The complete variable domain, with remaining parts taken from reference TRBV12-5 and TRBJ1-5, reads DARVTQTPRHKVTEMGQEVTMRCQPILGHNTVFWYRQTMMQGLELLAYFRNRAPLDDSGMPKDRFSAEMPDATLATLKIQPSEPRDSAVYFCASANTGGVGQPQHFGDGTRLSIL.

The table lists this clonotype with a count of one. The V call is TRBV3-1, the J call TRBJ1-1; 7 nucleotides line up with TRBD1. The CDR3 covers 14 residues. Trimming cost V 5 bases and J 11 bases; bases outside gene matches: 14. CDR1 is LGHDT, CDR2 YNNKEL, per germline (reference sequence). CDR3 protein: CASSNKGGSRAAFF. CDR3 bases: TGTGCCAGCAGCAATAAAGGGGGCTCAAGGGCCGCTTTCTTT.